A single sample is the source of the 14 T cell receptor beta chains below, sequenced in a study of Graves' ophthalmopathy and Graves' hyperthyroidism. Amplification of TCR beta CDR3 regions used RNA transcripts. The library came from an HTBI-primed first-round RT-PCR and a second-round multiplex PCR. MiXCR was run by TCRdb on the multiplex PCR reads, yielding one entry per CDR3 protein. The repertoire holds about 160,000 distinct CDR3 sequences, with approximately 40% as singletons. The sample taken for sequencing was peripheral blood. These receptors all stem from a woman in her forties with Graves' ophthalmopathy.

This clonotype has a count of ten or more. This chain uses TRBV7-2 with TRBJ2-7; weak D call: TRBD1 (5 bases). The germline V gene encodes CDR1 SGHTA and CDR2 FQGNSA. The CDR3 totals 15 residues. Trimming removed 5 bases from V and 2 bases from J, with 16 bases in between. The CDR3 is CASSRTRDSTYEQYF. DNA of the CDR3: TGTGCCAGCAGCCGCACCCGCGACAGCACCTACGAGCAGTACTTC.

This clonotype was detected ten times or more. The rearrangement joins TRBV7-2 to TRBJ2-2; D might be TRBD2 (6 bases). In germline, CDR1 is SGHTA, CDR2 FQGNSA. Trimming took off 5 bases at V and 6 bases at J, with 13 bases between the two ends. The CDR3 contains 14 residues. The CDR3 loop reads CASSPRRRAGELFF. The CDR3 DNA follows: TGTGCCAGCAGCCCCCGGAGGAGGGCCGGGGAGCTGTTTTTT.

The chain has TRBV2 and TRBJ2-7; D is possibly TRBD2 (5 bases). V lost 4 bases, J lost 2 bases, and 12 bases lay in between. Germline V lookup: CDR1 SNHLY, CDR2 FYNNEI. The CDR3 spans 14 residues. The CDR3 DNA reads as TGTGCCAGCAGTGGTCGCGGAGGCGCCTACGAGCAGTACTTC. Protein: CASSGRGGAYEQYF.

V gene TRBV28 combines with J gene TRBJ2-7; TRBD2 is a possible D gene (6 bases). The V end was cut by 5 bases, the J end by 7 bases, with 12 bases between. CDR1 and CDR2 from the germline V gene are MDHEN and SYDVKM. The CDR3 consists of 12 residues. CDR3 DNA sequence: TGTGCCAGCAGTCCACGGAGGGGAGAGCAGTACTTC. Residues: CASSPRRGEQYF.

There are many counts of this clonotype. This chain uses TRBV12-5 with TRBJ2-2; TRBD2 agrees at 12 bases. CDR3 length equals 17 residues. Germline V gene sequence: CDR1 LGHNT, CDR2 FRNRAP. Losses at the gene ends were 3 bases for V and 4 bases for J; bases not matched to a gene: 6. Here the CDR3 DNA reads TGTGCTAGTGGTTTAAGCGGACTAGCGGGAACCACCGGGGAGCTGTTTTTT. Translating gives CASGLSGLAGTTGELFF.

The CDR3 sequence: CASSPTESDQPQHF. The CDR3 DNA follows: TGTGCCAGCAGTCCCACTGAGAGTGATCAGCCCCAGCATTTT. This chain joins TRBV6-1 and TRBJ1-5; no clear D gene. The CDR3 is made up of 14 amino acids. V lost 5 bases and J lost 5, with 13 bases in between. Germline V gene data show CDR1 as MNHNS and CDR2 as SASEGT.

This clonotype was observed at least ten times. V is TRBV6-5 and J is TRBJ1-5; D remains ambiguous. The CDR3 sequence is 13 residues long. CDR1 and CDR2 from the germline V gene are MNHEY and SVGAGI. V lost 1 base and J lost 5, with 6 bases in between. The CDR3 region has the DNA TGTGCCAGCAGTTACTTACGCGATCAGCCCCAGCATTTT. This sequence encodes CASSYLRDQPQHF.

The chain uses TRBV6-5 and TRBJ1-2, with TRBD1 matching 7 bases. Germline V lookup: CDR1 MNHEY, CDR2 SVGAGI. The CDR3 spans 15 residues. V lost 2 bases to trimming and J lost 4 bases; unmatched junction nucleotides: 7. CDR3 in amino acids: CASSYTSRDSYGYTF. The CDR3 DNA is TGTGCCAGCAGTTACACGTCCCGGGACAGCTATGGCTACACCTTC.

This clonotype has at least ten counts. The V call is TRBV29-1, the J call TRBJ1-1, with TRBD1 identical over 7 bases. The germline V gene encodes CDR1 SQVTM and CDR2 ANQGSEA. The CDR3 has 13 residues. The ends lost 4 bases at V and 0 bases at J; junction bases unmatched: 2. The CDR3 DNA is TGCAGCGTTGGGACAGGATTGAACACTGAAGCTTTCTTT. This translates into CSVGTGLNTEAFF.

The rearrangement uses TRBV6-1 and TRBJ2-5; D might be TRBD2 (6 bases). Germline CDR1 reads MNHNS; CDR2 reads SASEGT. V gave up 8 bases and J gave up 2 bases, with 9 bases separating them. The CDR3 loop spans 12 amino acids. The CDR3 coding sequence is TGTGCCAGCGGGGGACTTCAAGAGACCCAGTACTTC. Protein sequence: CASGGLQETQYF.

With regard to this clonotype: A read error may explain this, as a much larger clone is one base away. This chain uses TRBV18 with TRBJ1-5; D possibly corresponds to TRBD1 (5 bases). CDR1 KGHSH and CDR2 LQKENI come from the germline V gene. The V end lost 5 bases, the J end lost 5 bases, and 13 bases lay between the germline ends. This CDR3 contains 14 residues. The CDR3 spells CASSSQVADQPQHF. For the CDR3, the DNA is TGTGCCAGCTCATCACAGGTGGCGGATCAGCCCCAGCATTTT.

The chain joins TRBV12-3 or TRBV12-4 to TRBJ1-5; perhaps TRBD1 as D (5 bases). V was trimmed by 9 bases and J by 3 bases, leaving 18 bases between them. The CDR3 totals 15 residues. The CDR3 nucleotides are TGTGCCAGTTCTGCTGGGGGGAATGACAATCAGCCCCAGCATTTT. Encoded protein: CASSAGGNDNQPQHF.

This clonotype was detected many times. CDR3 DNA sequence: TGTGCCAGCAGCCAAGGGGGGACAGGGACCGAGCAGTACTTC. Residues: CASSQGGTGTEQYF. The chain employs TRBV14 and TRBJ2-7; TRBD1 agrees at 9 bases. The junction had 4 bases not matched to a gene; V was cut back by 1 base and J by 6 bases. Per germline, CDR1 SGHDN and CDR2 FVKESK. The CDR3 is made up of 14 amino acids.

This clonotype was counted only a few times. V and J are TRBV12-3 or TRBV12-4 and TRBJ2-5; 8 nucleotides match TRBD1. The CDR3 sequence is 17 residues long. The trim removed 3 bases at V and 0 bases at J, leaving 9 bases unmatched. CDR3 sequence (DNA): TGTGCCAGCAGTTTGGACAGGGTGACTAATAACCAAGAGACCCAGTACTTC. Protein: CASSLDRVTNNQETQYF.